This T cell receptor beta chain was identified during a study of shared clonotypes between healthy human individuals. As for the study in general: The cohort had two women and a few men, ages 18 to 49.

Per the original methods: Junction-only sequences produced by ImmunoSEQ had no quality scores, so filtering differed. Profiling relied on immunoSEQ multiplex PCR, and the TCRdb table lists in-frame clones only, not all of them. For V, J and clone size, that table is used; D and trimming come from the DNA. The table records some 500,000 clones, 60% to 80% of them present only once. In its sample, this clone was seen a few times. All of the donors resided in Nashville, Tennessee, and each was a Caucasian adult. Input material: PBMCs. The receptor was isolated from a woman aged 40 to 50 in good health. Some clones in this sample may be carry-over from other donors' samples.

This chain's CDR3 is CASSTGQGRGQPQHF. For the CDR3, the DNA is TGTGCCAGCAGTACGGGACAGGGCCGGGGTCAGCCCCAGCATTTT. V is TRBV27 and J is TRBJ1-5; 9 bases match TRBD1. Germline V gives CDR1 MNHEY, CDR2 SMNVEV (reference sequence). The CDR3 runs to 15 residues. V trimming: 5 bases; J trimming: 6 bases; junction bases outside the gene matches: 8.